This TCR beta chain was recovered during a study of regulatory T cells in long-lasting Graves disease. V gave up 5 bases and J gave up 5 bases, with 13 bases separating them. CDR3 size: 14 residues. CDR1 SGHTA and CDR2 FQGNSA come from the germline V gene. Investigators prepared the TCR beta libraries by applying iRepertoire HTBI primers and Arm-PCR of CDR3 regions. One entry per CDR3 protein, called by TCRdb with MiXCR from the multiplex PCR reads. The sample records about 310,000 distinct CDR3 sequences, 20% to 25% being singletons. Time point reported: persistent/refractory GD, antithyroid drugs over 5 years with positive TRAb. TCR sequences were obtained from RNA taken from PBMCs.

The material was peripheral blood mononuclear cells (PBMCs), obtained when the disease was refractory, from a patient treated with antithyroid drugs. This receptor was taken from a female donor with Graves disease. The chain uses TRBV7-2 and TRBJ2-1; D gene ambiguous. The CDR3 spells CASSPPGRNNEQFF. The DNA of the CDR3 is TGTGCCAGCAGCCCCCCCGGCAGGAACAATGAGCAGTTCTTC.